These T cell receptor beta chains were read from a single sample in a study of blood T cell repertoires in COVID-19. Using immunoSEQ multiplex PCR, the repertoire was profiled, and TCRdb retains in-frame clones only, with some absent. The profile covers around 140,000 clones, with over 70% appearing a single time and less than 2% taken by the ten largest. Sequenced input: peripheral blood. The receptor set was obtained from a woman between 50 and 59 years old with acute or convalescent COVID-19. The CDR3 runs from the conserved cysteine through the conserved F or W. The D gene is left open where the match is weak. Clone size is given for some rows only: seen once, a few or many times, or a class if the clone is expanded.

J gene | D gene | clone size | V gene | CDR3 protein | CDR3 DNA
TRBJ1-5 | . | . | TRBV18 | CASSPPLGRADRSNQPQHF | TGTGCCAGCTCACCACCGCTGGGCAGGGCGGATCGTAGCAATCAGCCCCAGCATTTT
TRBJ1-3 | . | . | TRBV9 | CASSPSVQSGNTIYF | TGTGCCAGCAGCCCCTCCGTTCAGTCTGGAAACACCATATATTTT
TRBJ1-2 | . | . | TRBV6-4 | CASSNEAANYGYTF | TGTGCCAGCAGTAACGAAGCCGCTAACTATGGCTACACCTTC
TRBJ1-6 | TRBD1 | . | TRBV6-5 | CASSGQERFYLHF | TGTGCCAGCTCGGGACAGGAGAGGTTTTACCTCCACTTT
TRBJ2-7 | . | . | TRBV6-5 | CASRPLSGEHEQYF | TGTGCCAGCAGGCCCCTCTCGGGAGAACACGAGCAGTACTTC
TRBJ1-6 | TRBD1 | . | TRBV10-3 | CAISDGTGYSPLHF | TGTGCCATCAGTGATGGGACAGGGTATTCACCCCTCCACTTT
TRBJ2-5 | TRBD1 | . | TRBV19 | CASRSPTGGQETQYF | TGTGCCAGTAGGAGCCCAACAGGGGGCCAAGAGACCCAGTACTTC
TRBJ1-2 | TRBD1 | . | TRBV5-1 | CASSPGTGGVEDYTF | TGCGCCAGCAGCCCCGGGACAGGGGGAGTAGAGGACTACACCTTC
TRBJ2-7 | TRBD1 | . | TRBV6-5 | CASSYATGQGYEQYF | TGTGCCAGCAGTTACGCGACTGGACAGGGCTACGAGCAGTACTTC
TRBJ1-2 | . | once | TRBV9 | CASSVDSGNRIYGYTF | TGTGCCAGCAGCGTAGACAGTGGAAACAGGATCTATGGCTACACCTTC
TRBJ1-2 | . | . | TRBV11-1 | CASSRRATGHDYGYTF | TGTGCCAGCAGCCGACGAGCCACAGGGCACGACTATGGCTACACCTTC
TRBJ1-6 | TRBD1 | . | TRBV5-6 | CASSSEATGRSPLHF | TGTGCCAGCAGCTCGGAGGCGACAGGGCGGTCACCCCTCCACTTT
TRBJ1-4 | . | . | TRBV19 | CASSTSNEKLFF | TGTGCCAGTAGTACTTCCAATGAAAAACTGTTTTTT
TRBJ1-2 | TRBD1 | . | TRBV12-3/TRBV12-4 | CASSSGGAYSYTF | TGTGCCAGCAGTTCAGGGGGCGCATATAGCTACACCTTC
TRBJ1-1 | TRBD1 | . | TRBV20-1 | CSAGTGTEAFF | TGCAGTGCCGGGACAGGCACTGAAGCTTTCTTT
TRBJ2-3 | TRBD1 | . | TRBV5-6 | CASSLRQGAGTDTQYF | TGTGCCAGCAGCTTGAGGCAGGGGGCGGGCACAGATACGCAGTATTTT
TRBJ1-4 | . | . | TRBV4-2 | CASSHRERDEKLFF | TGTGCCAGCAGCCATCGGGAAAGAGATGAAAAACTGTTTTTT
TRBJ2-3 | . | . | TRBV24-1 | CATSDFGRASTDTQYF | TGTGCCACCAGTGATTTTGGCAGGGCCAGCACAGATACGCAGTATTTT